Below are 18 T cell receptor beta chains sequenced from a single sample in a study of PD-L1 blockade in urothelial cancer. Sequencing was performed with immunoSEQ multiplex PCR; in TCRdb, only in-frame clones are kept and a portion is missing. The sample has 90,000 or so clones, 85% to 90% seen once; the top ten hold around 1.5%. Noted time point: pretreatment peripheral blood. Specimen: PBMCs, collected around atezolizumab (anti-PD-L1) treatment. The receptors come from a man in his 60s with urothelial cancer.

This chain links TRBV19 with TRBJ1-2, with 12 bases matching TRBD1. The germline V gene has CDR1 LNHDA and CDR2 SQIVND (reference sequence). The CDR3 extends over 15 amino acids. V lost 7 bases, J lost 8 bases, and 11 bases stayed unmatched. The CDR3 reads CASTRGTGGFGGYTF. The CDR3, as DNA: TGTGCCAGTACCCGCGGGACAGGGGGCTTCGGGGGCTACACCTTC.

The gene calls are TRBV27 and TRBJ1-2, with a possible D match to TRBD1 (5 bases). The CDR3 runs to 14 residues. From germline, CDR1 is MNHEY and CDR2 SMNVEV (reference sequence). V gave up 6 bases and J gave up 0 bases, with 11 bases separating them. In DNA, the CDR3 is TGTGCCAGCAGAAGGGGCGACCCTAACTATGGCTACACCTTC. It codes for CASRRGDPNYGYTF.

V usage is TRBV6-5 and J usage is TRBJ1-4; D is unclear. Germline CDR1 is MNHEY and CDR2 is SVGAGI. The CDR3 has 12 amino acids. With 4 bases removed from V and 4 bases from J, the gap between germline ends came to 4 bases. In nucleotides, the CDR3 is TGTGCCAGCAGTTCGGGTAATGAAAAACTGTTTTTT. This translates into CASSSGNEKLFF.

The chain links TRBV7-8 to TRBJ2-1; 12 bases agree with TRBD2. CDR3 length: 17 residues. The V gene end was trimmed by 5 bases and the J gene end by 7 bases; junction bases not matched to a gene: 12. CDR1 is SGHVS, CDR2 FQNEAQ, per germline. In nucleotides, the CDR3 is TGTGCCAGCAGCACGATGACTAGCGGGAGAATCTGGAATGAGCAGTTCTTC. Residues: CASSTMTSGRIWNEQFF.

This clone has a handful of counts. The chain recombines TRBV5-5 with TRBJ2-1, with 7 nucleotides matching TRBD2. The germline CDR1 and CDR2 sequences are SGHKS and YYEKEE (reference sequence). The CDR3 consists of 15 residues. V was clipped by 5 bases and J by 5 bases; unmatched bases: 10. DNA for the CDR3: TGTGCCAGCAGTCTCCCGGGGGGACGGAACAATGAGCAGTTCTTC. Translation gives CASSLPGGRNNEQFF.

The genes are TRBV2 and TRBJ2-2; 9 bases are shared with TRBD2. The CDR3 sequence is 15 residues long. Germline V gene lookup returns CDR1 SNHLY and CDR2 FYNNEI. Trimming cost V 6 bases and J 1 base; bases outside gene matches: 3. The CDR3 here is CASSVAGVNTGELFF. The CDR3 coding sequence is TGTGCCAGCAGCGTAGCGGGGGTGAACACCGGGGAGCTGTTTTTT.

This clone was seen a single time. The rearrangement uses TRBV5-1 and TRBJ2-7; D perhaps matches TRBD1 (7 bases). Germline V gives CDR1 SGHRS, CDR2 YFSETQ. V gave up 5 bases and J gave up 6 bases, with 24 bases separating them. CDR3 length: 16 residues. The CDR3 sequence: CASSFQTRGLIGEQYF. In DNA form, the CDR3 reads TGCGCCAGCAGTTTCCAGACTAGGGGGCTTATTGGCGAGCAGTACTTC.

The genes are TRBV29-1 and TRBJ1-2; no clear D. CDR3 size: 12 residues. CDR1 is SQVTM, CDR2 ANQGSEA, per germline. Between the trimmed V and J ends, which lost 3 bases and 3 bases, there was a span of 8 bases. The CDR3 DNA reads TGCAGCGTTGAGTCCAGGTACTATGGCTACACCTTC. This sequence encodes CSVESRYYGYTF.

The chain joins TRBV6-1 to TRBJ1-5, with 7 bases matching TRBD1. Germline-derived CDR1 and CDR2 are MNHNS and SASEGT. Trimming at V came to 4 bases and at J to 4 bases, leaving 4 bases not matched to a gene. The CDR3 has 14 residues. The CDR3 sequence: CASSVQGENQPQHF. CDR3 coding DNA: TGTGCCAGCAGTGTTCAGGGGGAGAATCAGCCCCAGCATTTT.

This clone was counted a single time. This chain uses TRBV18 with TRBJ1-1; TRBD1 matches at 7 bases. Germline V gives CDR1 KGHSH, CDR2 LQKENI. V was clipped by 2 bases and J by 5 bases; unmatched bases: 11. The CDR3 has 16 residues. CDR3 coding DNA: TGTGCCAGCTCACCAAGCGACAGGGTTTTGGGTACTGAAGCTTTCTTT. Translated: CASSPSDRVLGTEAFF.

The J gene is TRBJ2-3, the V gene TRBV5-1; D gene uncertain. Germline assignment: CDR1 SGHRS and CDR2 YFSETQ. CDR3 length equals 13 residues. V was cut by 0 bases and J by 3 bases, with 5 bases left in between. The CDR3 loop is CASSLGSTDTQYF. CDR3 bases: TGCGCCAGCAGCTTGGGTAGTACAGATACGCAGTATTTT.

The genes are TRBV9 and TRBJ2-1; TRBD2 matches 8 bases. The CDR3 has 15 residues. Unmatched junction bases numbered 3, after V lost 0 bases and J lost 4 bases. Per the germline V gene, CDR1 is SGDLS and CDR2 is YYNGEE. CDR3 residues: CASSVDAGGYNEQFF. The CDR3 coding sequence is TGTGCCAGCAGCGTAGACGCGGGGGGTTACAATGAGCAGTTCTTC.

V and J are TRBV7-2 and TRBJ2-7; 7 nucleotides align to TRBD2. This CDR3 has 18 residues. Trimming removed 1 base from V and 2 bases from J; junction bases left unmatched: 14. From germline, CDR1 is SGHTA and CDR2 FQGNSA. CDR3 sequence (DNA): TGTGCCAGCAGCTTAGAGTCTGGAGCGGGACCCGTCCCCTACGAGCAGTACTTC. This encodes CASSLESGAGPVPYEQYF.

Written as DNA, the CDR3 is TGCGCCAGCAGCCAAGATTTGCGGGGGGCAGGCGCCTACGAGCAGTACTTC. Protein: CASSQDLRGAGAYEQYF. The rearrangement links TRBV4-3 to TRBJ2-7; 8 bases are a match to TRBD2. The CDR3 runs 17 residues. The germline V gene has CDR1 LGHNA and CDR2 YSLEER. J was trimmed by 2 bases and V by 0 bases; bases with no gene match: 9.

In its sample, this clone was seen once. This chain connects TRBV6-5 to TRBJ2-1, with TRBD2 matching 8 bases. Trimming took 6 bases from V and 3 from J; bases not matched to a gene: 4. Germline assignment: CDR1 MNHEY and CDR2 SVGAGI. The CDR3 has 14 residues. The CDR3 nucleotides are TGTGCCAGCAGCGGGCGGGAGGACTACAATGAGCAGTTCTTC. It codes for CASSGREDYNEQFF.

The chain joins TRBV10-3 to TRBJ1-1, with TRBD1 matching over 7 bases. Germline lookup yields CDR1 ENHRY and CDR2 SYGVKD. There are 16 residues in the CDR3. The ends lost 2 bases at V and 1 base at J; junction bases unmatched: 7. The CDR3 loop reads CAISEPTGNGNTEAFF. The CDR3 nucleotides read TGTGCCATCAGTGAGCCGACAGGGAACGGGAACACTGAAGCTTTCTTT.

The CDR3, as DNA: TGTGCCAGCAGAAACCTCGCGGGAGTGTACAATGAGCAGTTCTTC. It translates to CASRNLAGVYNEQFF. The chain joins TRBV6-5 to TRBJ2-1, with 7 bases aligning to TRBD2. The CDR3 consists of 15 residues. Germline assignment: CDR1 MNHEY and CDR2 SVGAGI. V lost 6 bases to trimming and J lost 4 bases; unmatched junction nucleotides: 9.

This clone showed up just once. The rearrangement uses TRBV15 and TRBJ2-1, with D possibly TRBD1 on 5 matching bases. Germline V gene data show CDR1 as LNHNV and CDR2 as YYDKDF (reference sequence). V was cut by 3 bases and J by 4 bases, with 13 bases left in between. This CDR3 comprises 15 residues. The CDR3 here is CATSRDLGAYNEQFF. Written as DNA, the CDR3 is TGTGCCACCAGCAGGGACCTTGGGGCTTACAATGAGCAGTTCTTC.